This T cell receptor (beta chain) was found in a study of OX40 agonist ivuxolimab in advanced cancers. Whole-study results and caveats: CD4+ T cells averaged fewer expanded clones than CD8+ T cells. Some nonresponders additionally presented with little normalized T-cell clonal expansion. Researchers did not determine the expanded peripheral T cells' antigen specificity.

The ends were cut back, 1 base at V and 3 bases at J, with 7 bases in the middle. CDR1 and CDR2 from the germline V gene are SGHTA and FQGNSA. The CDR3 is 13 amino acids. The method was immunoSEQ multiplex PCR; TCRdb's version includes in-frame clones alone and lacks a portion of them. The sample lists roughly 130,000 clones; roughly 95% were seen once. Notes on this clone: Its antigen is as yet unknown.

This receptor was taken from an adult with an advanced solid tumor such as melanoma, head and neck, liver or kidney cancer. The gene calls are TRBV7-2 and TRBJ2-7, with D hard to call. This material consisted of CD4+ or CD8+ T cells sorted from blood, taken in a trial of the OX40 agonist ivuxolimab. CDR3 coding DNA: TGTGCCAGCAGCTTAGGGCAGATCTACGAGCAGTACTTC. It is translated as CASSLGQIYEQYF. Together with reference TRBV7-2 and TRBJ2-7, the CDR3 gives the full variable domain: GAGVSQSPSNKVTEKGKDVELRCDPISGHTALYWYRQSLGQGLEFLIYFQGNSAPDKSGLPSDRFSAERTGGSVSTLTIQRTQQEDSAVYLCASSLGQIYEQYFGPGTRLTVT.